This T cell receptor beta chain was recovered during a study of human T cells and chemical hapten exposure. Documented time point: patch test 1, 2 weeks after DPC sensitization. Documented treatment: therapeutic diphenylcyclopropenone sensitization with weekly scalp DPC. This clonotype was seen repeatedly, ten times or more. TCRdb itself ran the RACE reads through MiXCR, one entry per CDR3 protein. The sample contains approximately 100,000 distinct CDR3 sequences, about 11% of which appear only once. The germline gives CDR1 SGHNT, CDR2 YYREEE (reference sequence). Trimming took off 4 bases at V and 7 bases at J, with 23 bases between the two ends. The CDR3 spans 16 residues.

The clonotype comes from a middle-aged woman with alopecia areata. Some clones in this sample may be carry-over from other donors' samples. The source was whole blood, collected in connection with sensitization to the hapten diphenylcyclopropenone (DPC). The chain couples TRBV5-4 to TRBJ1-1; D remains ambiguous. The CDR3, as DNA: TGTGCCAGCAGCGCGATCGTTGGGGAGGCGCGTATTGAAGCTTTCTTT. Translated, it gives CASSAIVGEARIEAFF.